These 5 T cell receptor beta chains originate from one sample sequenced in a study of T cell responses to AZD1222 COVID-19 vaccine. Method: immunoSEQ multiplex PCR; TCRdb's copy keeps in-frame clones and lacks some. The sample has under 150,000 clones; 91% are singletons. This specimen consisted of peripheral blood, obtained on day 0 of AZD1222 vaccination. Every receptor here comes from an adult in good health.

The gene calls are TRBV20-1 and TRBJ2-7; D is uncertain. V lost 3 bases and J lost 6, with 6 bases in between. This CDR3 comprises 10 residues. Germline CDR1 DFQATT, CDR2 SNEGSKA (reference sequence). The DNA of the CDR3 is TGCAGTGCTAGTTTCACCGAGCAGTACTTC. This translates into CSASFTEQYF.

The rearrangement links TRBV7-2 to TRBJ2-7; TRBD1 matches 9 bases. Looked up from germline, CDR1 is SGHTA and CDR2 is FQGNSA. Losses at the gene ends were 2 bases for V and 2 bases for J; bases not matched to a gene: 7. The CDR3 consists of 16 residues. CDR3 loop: CASSLNWDRETYEQYF. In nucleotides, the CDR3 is TGTGCCAGCAGCTTAAATTGGGACAGGGAGACCTACGAGCAGTACTTC.

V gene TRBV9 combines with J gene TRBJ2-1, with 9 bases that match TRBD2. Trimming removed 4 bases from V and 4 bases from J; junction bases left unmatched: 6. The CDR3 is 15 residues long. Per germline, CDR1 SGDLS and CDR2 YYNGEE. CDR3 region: CASSPGTSRYNEQFF. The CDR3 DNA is TGTGCCAGCAGCCCCGGGACTAGCAGATACAATGAGCAGTTCTTC.

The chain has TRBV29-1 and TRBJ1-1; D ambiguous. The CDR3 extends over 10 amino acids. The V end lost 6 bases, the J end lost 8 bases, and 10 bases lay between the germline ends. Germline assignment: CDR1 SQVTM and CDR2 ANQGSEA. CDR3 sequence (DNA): TGCAGCGTGGTACAGTGGGAAGCTTTCTTT. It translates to CSVVQWEAFF.

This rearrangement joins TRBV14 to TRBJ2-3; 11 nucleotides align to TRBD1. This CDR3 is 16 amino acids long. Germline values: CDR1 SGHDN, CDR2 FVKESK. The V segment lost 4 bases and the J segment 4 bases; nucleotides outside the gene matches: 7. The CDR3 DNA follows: TGTGCCAGCAGCCGAGCCGGGACAGGGGGGGCAGATACGCAGTATTTT. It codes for CASSRAGTGGADTQYF.